This entry lists 22 T cell receptor beta chains sequenced from one sample in a study of CD8 T cells in Susac syndrome. cDNA came from around 0.54 to 1 ug RNA primed by random hexamers. MiXCR, applied by TCRdb to the immunoSEQ multiplex PCR reads, yields one record per CDR3 protein. The sample has approximately 300,000 distinct CDR3 sequences, 75% to 85% seen once; the top ten hold approximately 0.2%. Sequencing was carried out using CD8+ T cells from PBMCs. The source of these receptors is a human donor with multiple sclerosis.

The chain is built from TRBV4-3 and TRBJ2-1, with 8 bases matching TRBD2. This CDR3 contains 17 residues. CDR1 is LGHNA, CDR2 YSLEER, per germline. V shed 1 base, J shed 6 bases, and the junction held 11 bases outside the gene matches. CDR3 nucleotides: TGCGCCAGCAGCCAAGCCCTTCGGCTAGCGGGTGGCAATGAGCAGTTCTTC. Its protein product is CASSQALRLAGGNEQFF.

The chain links TRBV4-3 to TRBJ1-2; no definite D call. The V and J ends lost 0 bases and 4 bases respectively, with 6 bases between them. The CDR3 consists of 13 residues. In germline, CDR1 is LGHNA, CDR2 YSLEER. The CDR3 DNA follows: TGCGCCAGCAGCCAAGAAAGAGCCTATGGCTACACCTTC. Translated: CASSQERAYGYTF.

This chain links TRBV24-1 with TRBJ2-3; tentatively, D is TRBD1 (6 bases). The CDR3 is 17 residues long. The V end was cut by 5 bases, the J end by 6 bases, with 23 bases between. Germline V gene sequence: CDR1 KGHDR, CDR2 SFDVKD. This chain's CDR3 is CATSGSRDTHGADTQYF. CDR3 nucleotide sequence: TGTGCCACCAGTGGCTCCCGGGACACCCACGGCGCGGATACGCAGTATTTT.

V is TRBV19 and J is TRBJ1-1, with 7 bases that match TRBD1. V shed 3 bases and J 5 bases; nucleotides not matched to a gene: 9. Germline V gives CDR1 LNHDA, CDR2 SQIVND (reference sequence). The CDR3 is 15 amino acids. CDR3: CASSILIGGRTEAFF. The CDR3 DNA sequence: TGTGCCAGTAGTATCCTCATAGGGGGCCGGACTGAAGCTTTCTTT.

V usage is TRBV29-1 and J usage is TRBJ1-1, with D uncertain. V lost 6 bases and J lost 4, with 12 bases in between. This CDR3 has 12 amino acids. The germline CDR1 and CDR2 sequences are SQVTM and ANQGSEA. The CDR3 protein is CSVLQVGTEAFF. The DNA of the CDR3 is TGCAGCGTCCTCCAGGTGGGCACTGAAGCTTTCTTT. The full variable domain, completed using reference TRBV29-1 and TRBJ1-1, is SAVISQKPSRDICQRGTSLTIQCQVDSQVTMMFWYRQQPGQSLTLIATANQGSEATYESGFVIDKFPISRPNLTFSTLTVSNMSPEDSSIYLCSVLQVGTEAFFGQGTRLTVV.

This chain's CDR3 is CAWRGGGLSYNEQFF. The CDR3 nucleotides read TGTGCCTGGAGAGGCGGGGGATTGTCCTACAATGAGCAGTTCTTC. V is TRBV30 and J is TRBJ2-1; 7 nucleotides align to TRBD2. V lost 3 bases and J lost 1; bases outside the gene matches: 6. This CDR3 comprises 15 residues. CDR1 is GTSNPN, CDR2 SVGIG, per germline (reference sequence).

The J gene is TRBJ2-1, the V gene TRBV30; no clear D gene. Deletions cut 0 bases from V and 10 bases from J, with 10 bases between. The CDR3 extends over 12 amino acids. CDR1 is GTSNPN, CDR2 SVGIG, per germline (reference sequence). The CDR3 DNA reads as TGTGCCTGGAGTGTCAGCCCCGGGGAGCAGTTCTTC. Translated: CAWSVSPGEQFF.

Only one count was recorded for this clonotype. The chain uses TRBV20-1 and TRBJ2-2, with TRBD2 as a possible D gene (5 bases). The CDR3 length is 17 residues. Germline CDR1 reads DFQATT; CDR2 reads SNEGSKA (reference sequence). Trimming stripped 5 bases from V and 0 bases from J, with 19 bases between. In DNA, the CDR3 is TGCAGTGCTCCCATAGGTCATGTGGGAGCGAACACCGGGGAGCTGTTTTTT. This gives the protein CSAPIGHVGANTGELFF.

CDR3 sequence: CASSVPGQPQHF. The DNA for the CDR3 is TGTGCCAGTAGTGTCCCGGGGCAGCCCCAGCATTTT. This chain connects TRBV19 to TRBJ1-5; D not certain. Germline V gene sequence: CDR1 LNHDA, CDR2 SQIVND (reference sequence). CDR3 size: 12 residues. V lost 5 bases and J lost 7, with 9 bases in between. The full variable domain, rest sourced from reference TRBV19 and TRBJ1-5, is DGGITQSPKYLFRKEGQNVTLSCEQNLNHDAMYWYRQDPGQGLRLIYYSQIVNDFQKGDIAEGYSVSREKKESFPLTVTSAQKNPTAFYLCASSVPGQPQHFGDGTRLSIL.

This clonotype was observed once. The V and J genes are TRBV11-1 and TRBJ2-1; 10 bases are shared with TRBD1. With 5 bases clipped from V and 0 bases from J, the junction kept 16 bases outside the gene matches. The V gene's germline CDR1 is SGHAT and CDR2 FQDESV (reference sequence). The CDR3 contains 20 residues. The CDR3 loop is CASSLPQGQGFRDSYNEQFF. CDR3 coding DNA: TGTGCCAGCAGCCTACCCCAGGGACAGGGGTTTAGGGACTCCTACAATGAGCAGTTCTTC.

The chain recombines TRBV5-4 with TRBJ1-1; 7 bases map to TRBD1. This CDR3 has 14 residues. V was clipped by 0 bases and J by 3 bases; unmatched bases: 2. Germline V gives CDR1 SGHNT, CDR2 YYREEE (reference sequence). CDR3: CASSLETGYTEAFF. CDR3 DNA: TGTGCCAGCAGCTTGGAGACAGGGTACACTGAAGCTTTCTTT.

V gene TRBV24-1 combines with J gene TRBJ2-1, with 8 bases identical to TRBD1. The length of the CDR3 is 14 residues. Per the germline V gene, CDR1 is KGHDR and CDR2 is SFDVKD. V shed 6 bases, J shed 6 bases, and the junction held 6 bases outside the gene matches. The CDR3: CATSPGQVFNEQFF. CDR3 DNA: TGTGCCACCAGTCCGGGACAGGTATTCAATGAGCAGTTCTTC.

The V gene is TRBV20-1, the J gene TRBJ2-7; unclear D gene. The CDR3 is made up of 15 amino acids. The V end was cut by 0 bases, the J end by 2 bases, with 14 bases between. The germline V gene has CDR1 DFQATT and CDR2 SNEGSKA (reference sequence). The CDR3 DNA is TGCAGTGCTAGAGATTCGTCTCTACTGGCCTACGAGCAGTACTTC. As protein: CSARDSSLLAYEQYF.

V and J are TRBV7-7 and TRBJ2-2; TRBD2 matches at 10 bases. V gave up 2 bases and J gave up 5 bases; unmatched junction bases: 8. Germline-derived CDR1 and CDR2 are SSHAT and FNYEAQ (reference sequence). CDR3 length equals 17 residues. The CDR3 DNA sequence: TGTGCCAGCAGCTTAAATCCCCTAGCGGGAGCTACCGGGGAGCTGTTTTTT. It specifies CASSLNPLAGATGELFF.

The rearrangement links TRBV10-3 to TRBJ2-5; 15 bases fit TRBD2. This CDR3 comprises 17 residues. Germline lookup yields CDR1 ENHRY and CDR2 SYGVKD. The V segment lost 3 bases and the J segment 1 base; nucleotides outside the gene matches: 3. The CDR3 nucleotides read TGTGCCATCAGTGACTGGACTAGCGGGAGGGCCCAAGAGACCCAGTACTTC. This codes for CAISDWTSGRAQETQYF.

This clonotype appeared once. The chain is built from TRBV13 and TRBJ2-6; D unclear. The germline gives CDR1 PRHDT, CDR2 FYEKMQ (reference sequence). The CDR3 extends over 20 amino acids. V was shortened by 3 bases and J by 3 bases, with 24 bases between the two germline ends. The CDR3 region is CASSFASPGAPALGANVLTF. The CDR3 DNA is TGTGCCAGCAGCTTCGCGTCACCGGGCGCCCCAGCCCTTGGGGCCAACGTCCTGACTTTC. The full variable domain, its missing parts supplied by reference TRBV13 and TRBJ2-6, is AAGVIQSPRHLIKEKRETATLKCYPIPRHDTVYWYQQGPGQDPQFLISFYEKMQSDKGSIPDRFSAQQFSDYHSELNMSSLELGDSALYFCASSFASPGAPALGANVLTFGAGSRLTVL.

This clonotype was seen just once. V usage is TRBV28 and J usage is TRBJ1-4; D not resolved. Trimming removed 5 bases from V and 2 bases from J, with 18 bases in between. The V gene's germline CDR1 is MDHEN and CDR2 SYDVKM. The CDR3 runs to 17 residues. CDR3 protein: CASSLPGIRSTNEKLFF. CDR3 sequence (DNA): TGTGCCAGCAGTCTCCCTGGGATACGGTCGACTAATGAAAAACTGTTTTTT.

The chain employs TRBV6-1 and TRBJ2-1; 7 bases map to TRBD2. The ends lost 6 bases at V and 5 bases at J; junction bases unmatched: 13. Germline-derived CDR1 and CDR2 are MNHNS and SASEGT. The CDR3 has 16 residues. For the CDR3, the DNA is TGTGCCAGCAGCCCTAAGCGGGGCGGGTACGACAATGAGCAGTTCTTC. This translates into CASSPKRGGYDNEQFF.

The J gene is TRBJ1-2, the V gene TRBV24-1; D is undetermined. CDR3 size: 14 residues. V was pared by 1 base and J by 4 bases, with 9 bases between. The V gene's germline CDR1 is KGHDR and CDR2 SFDVKD. CDR3 amino acids: CATSDFDLGYGYTF. CDR3 nucleotide sequence: TGTGCCACCAGTGATTTCGACCTCGGCTATGGCTACACCTTC.

The count of this clonotype is one. The chain has TRBV6-2 or TRBV6-3 and TRBJ1-5; 7 nucleotides align to TRBD1. V dropped 2 bases and J dropped 7; count of bases not matched to a gene: 5. Germline CDR1 MNHEY, CDR2 SVGEGT. This CDR3 spans 14 amino acids. Here the CDR3 reads CASSYVGGWQPQHF. CDR3 nucleotides: TGTGCCAGCAGTTACGTAGGGGGCTGGCAGCCCCAGCATTTT.

The chain recombines TRBV27 with TRBJ2-1; 11 bases are a match to TRBD1. Germline V gene lookup returns CDR1 MNHEY and CDR2 SMNVEV (reference sequence). Trimming removed 6 bases from V and 3 bases from J; junction bases left unmatched: 4. The CDR3 is 15 amino acids. CDR3 loop: CASSKGTGGYNEQFF. The CDR3, as DNA: TGTGCCAGCAGCAAGGGGACAGGGGGCTACAATGAGCAGTTCTTC.

This clonotype has only a few counts. The rearrangement uses TRBV27 and TRBJ1-1; D is possibly TRBD1 (6 bases). The germline V gene encodes CDR1 MNHEY and CDR2 SMNVEV (reference sequence). V shed 3 bases and J shed 4 bases, with 9 bases lying between them. This CDR3 contains 13 residues. The DNA for the CDR3 is TGTGCCAGCAGTTTTGGGGGCCGCACTGAAGCTTTCTTT. Its protein product is CASSFGGRTEAFF.